This T cell receptor (beta chain) was recorded in a study of shared clonotypes between healthy human individuals. Study-level information: The people who gave samples were two women and a few men aged 18 to 49. Overall study results and limits: Naive CD4 clonotypes overlapped across several donors at roughly 5%. Against clonotypes common to all four donors, non-shared ones had lower generation probabilities.

This CDR3 contains 16 residues. Germline V gives CDR1 SGDLS, CDR2 YYNGEE. Trimming left V 3 bases short and J 6 bases short, with 21 bases between. This table comes from immunoSEQ multiplex PCR, and its TCRdb copy is limited to in-frame clones, with some not included. The table lists around 1.9 million clones, 80% to 95% of them singletons. Regarding this clone: Its antigen is currently unknown.

In the naive CD8 group, cells lacked CD45RO and were positively selected for CCR7, so terminally differentiated effector memory CD45RA+ cells were left out. This clonotype was sampled from a man in his late teens or twenties in good health. Some clones in this sample may be carry-over from other donors' samples. Input material: naive CD8+ T cells from PBMCs. The chain combines TRBV9 with TRBJ1-2; tentative D call: TRBD1 (6 bases). The CDR3 bases are TGTGCCAGCAGCGCAGGTTTACAGGGTTGGAGCGATGGCTACACCTTC. Amino acids: CASSAGLQGWSDGYTF.